The 13 T cell receptor beta chains in this list originate from one sample, sequenced in a study of blood T cell repertoires in COVID-19. The method was immunoSEQ multiplex PCR; TCRdb's version includes in-frame clones alone and lacks a portion of them. The sample includes some 65,000 clones, more than 60% of them seen just once. Specimen: peripheral blood. These receptors were collected from a woman in her sixties or seventies with acute or convalescent COVID-19.

The chain recombines TRBV7-9 with TRBJ1-2, with D possibly matching TRBD1 (5 bases). Between the trimmed V and J ends, which lost 1 base and 7 bases, there was a span of 10 bases. The CDR3 covers 13 residues. Germline loops: CDR1 SEHNR, CDR2 FQNEAQ (reference sequence). CDR3 protein: CASSLVRAFGYTF. The DNA for the CDR3 is TGTGCCAGCAGCTTAGTCAGGGCTTTTGGCTACACCTTC.

CDR3 loop: CASSQIRGTSGGAETQYF. DNA of the CDR3: TGCGCCAGCAGCCAAATCAGAGGGACTAGCGGGGGGGCAGAGACCCAGTACTTC. The chain recombines TRBV4-1 with TRBJ2-5; 16 bases are shared with TRBD2. Germline CDR1 reads MGHRA; CDR2 reads YSYEKL. The CDR3 loop spans 18 amino acids. The trim removed 2 bases at V and 4 bases at J, leaving 7 bases unmatched.

This chain connects TRBV6-6 to TRBJ1-5, with TRBD1 matching 9 bases. Germline CDR1 is MNHNY and CDR2 is SVGAGI (reference sequence). The CDR3 totals 16 residues. V dropped 7 bases and J dropped 5; count of bases not matched to a gene: 12. CDR3 sequence reads: CASTRGQGNRHQPQHF. The CDR3 bases are TGTGCCAGCACAAGAGGACAGGGGAATAGGCATCAGCCCCAGCATTTT.

The chain employs TRBV7-3 and TRBJ2-1; 7 bases are shared with TRBD2. The germline CDR1 and CDR2 sequences are SGHTA and FQGTGA. The V gene end was trimmed by 0 bases and the J gene end by 2 bases; junction bases not matched to a gene: 1. This CDR3 is built from 15 residues. The CDR3 is CASSLTGGTYNEQFF. CDR3 nucleotide sequence: TGTGCCAGCAGCTTAACGGGGGGGACCTACAATGAGCAGTTCTTC.

This clone was seen ten or more times. The chain joins TRBV6-5 to TRBJ2-7; 13 nucleotides agree with TRBD2. V lost 7 bases, J lost 6 bases, and 6 bases stayed unmatched. Germline V CDR1 and CDR2: MNHEY, SVGAGI. There are 14 residues in the CDR3. CDR3 bases: TGTGCCAGCAACCTACTAGCGGGGGGGAGCGAGCAGTACTTC. This encodes CASNLLAGGSEQYF.

This clone was found a few times. The chain carries TRBV28 and TRBJ2-3, with D possibly TRBD2 on 5 matching bases. The ends were cut back, 3 bases at V and 3 bases at J, with 13 bases in the middle. The CDR3 has 15 residues. The germline V gene encodes CDR1 MDHEN and CDR2 SYDVKM. The CDR3: CASSFPSGLTDTQYF. The CDR3 DNA reads TGTGCCAGCAGTTTTCCGAGCGGTTTGACAGATACGCAGTATTTT.

The rearrangement links TRBV7-2 to TRBJ2-2; D is perhaps TRBD2 (7 bases). Germline lookup yields CDR1 SGHTA and CDR2 FQGNSA. Trimming pared 4 bases from V and 4 bases from J, leaving 16 bases between. This CDR3 region has 16 residues. This CDR3 is CASSSTPGGLTGELFF. The DNA of the CDR3 is TGTGCCAGCAGCTCCACGCCGGGGGGCCTCACCGGGGAGCTGTTTTTT.

This chain uses TRBV28 with TRBJ2-3; tentatively, D is TRBD1 (6 bases). Germline CDR1 and CDR2: MDHEN and SYDVKM. Trimming cost V 5 bases and J 2 bases, with 17 bases left between them. CDR3 length: 16 amino acids. The CDR3 here is CASSPLRGVLTDTQYF. In nucleotides, the CDR3 is TGTGCCAGCAGTCCGCTCAGGGGAGTCCTCACAGATACGCAGTATTTT.

The gene calls are TRBV7-6 and TRBJ2-1; no firm D call. V gave up 0 bases and J gave up 0 bases, with 9 bases separating them. The germline V gene has CDR1 SGHVS and CDR2 FNYEAQ. The CDR3 spans 16 residues. The CDR3 sequence is CASSLAPPYSYNEQFF. The CDR3 DNA follows: TGTGCCAGCAGCTTAGCGCCGCCCTACTCCTACAATGAGCAGTTCTTC.

The rearrangement uses TRBV18 and TRBJ1-4; D is unclear. The V gene lost 0 bases and the J gene lost 10 bases, with 9 bases spanning the gap. This CDR3 has 13 residues. The germline V gene has CDR1 KGHSH and CDR2 LQKENI. This CDR3 reads CASSPPTTSKLFF. As DNA, the CDR3 is TGTGCCAGCTCACCACCGACTACGTCAAAACTGTTTTTT.

The chain couples TRBV6-5 to TRBJ1-2; a possible D gene is TRBD1 (5 bases). The CDR3 length is 13 residues. The V gene lost 5 bases and the J gene lost 5 bases, with 12 bases spanning the gap. Per the germline V gene, CDR1 is MNHEY and CDR2 is SVGAGI. Written as DNA, the CDR3 is TGTGCCAGCAGTAAGACCAGGGATTATGGCTACACCTTC. Protein: CASSKTRDYGYTF.

The chain has TRBV28 and TRBJ1-6; D is perhaps TRBD1 (6 bases). Trimming removed 5 bases at V and 6 bases at J, with 26 bases between. In germline, CDR1 is MDHEN, CDR2 SYDVKM. The length of the CDR3 is 19 residues. The CDR3 protein is CASSPWAPTRQVINSPLHF. For the CDR3, the DNA is TGTGCCAGCAGTCCCTGGGCCCCGACCAGACAGGTTATTAATTCACCCCTCCACTTT.

This clone was counted a single time. J is TRBJ1-4 and V is TRBV2; the match to TRBD1 covers 9 bases. The CDR3 contains 14 residues. Looked up from germline, CDR1 is SNHLY and CDR2 is FYNNEI. The junction had 4 bases not matched to a gene; V was cut back by 3 bases and J by 8 bases. This chain's CDR3 is CASSDTGGWEKLFF. For the CDR3, the DNA is TGTGCCAGCAGTGATACAGGGGGCTGGGAAAAACTGTTTTTT.